This TCR beta chain was sequenced for a study of CD4 and CD8 cells across lung adenocarcinoma regions. In its sample, this clonotype was seen a few times. Trimming removed 8 bases at V and 4 bases at J, with 17 bases between. This CDR3 has 14 amino acids. CDR1 is MNHNS and CDR2 is SASEGT in the germline V gene. One entry per CDR3 protein, called by TCRdb with MiXCR from the PCR reads. The sample lists about 8,000 distinct CDR3 sequences; 50% to 60% were seen once. The TCR was taken from a female donor with lung adenocarcinoma. The CD4 and CD8 labels of this study may be unreliable. The sequenced sample consisted of CD4+ T cells from the center of a lung tumor. The chain couples TRBV6-1 to TRBJ2-5; tentatively, D is TRBD1 or TRBD2 (5 bases each). As DNA, the CDR3 is TGTGCCAGCTGCCGGGACCTGGGGACAGAGACCCAGTACTTC. Translated: CASCRDLGTETQYF.